This T cell receptor (beta chain) derives from a study of human T cells and chemical hapten exposure (dated by TCRdb to about 2021). Turning to the overall study: For sensitization, 2% DPC in acetone was applied to a 2 cm by 2 cm area of upper inner arm skin. Weekly therapeutic DPC doses were additionally applied to the scalp of patients throughout the roughly 22-week study period. Patch testing on the upper back used Finn chambers containing 0.01% DPC, with scoring done after 6 days according to International Contact Dermatitis Research Group standards. The mostly female patient cohort included alopecia areata with under or over 50% scalp involvement, alopecia totalis and alopecia universalis. The libraries were sequenced as a pool, and the TCR yield per sample differed mostly because of small variations in library volumes within the pool. Peripheral blood TCR repertoire changes were tracked in vivo in alopecia patients during primary and secondary sensitization to the hapten diphenylcyclopropenone (DPC). Blood was sampled from patients pre-sensitization (week 0) and at 2, 6 and about 24 weeks after DPC sensitization. About 30 alopecia patients provided blood for TCR sequencing at one to four time points (pre-sensitization, 2, 6 and 24 weeks). Overall study results and their limits: All patients had alopecia, a presumed autoimmune disease, so their immune response might differ from that of healthy individuals. Significantly more large CDR3 similarity clusters were formed by expanded TCRs than by pre-sensitization or healthy control sets, consistent with antigen-driven responses. DPC sensitization did not change the number of TCRs with a frequency above 1 in 1000, and there was no evidence of changes in global repertoire structure. After repeated subsampling, the strength of the expansion versus patch-test correlation and the threshold at which it became significant changed. The number of PT1 expanded TCRs positively correlated with patch test score, significant at thresholds 8, 16 and 32 but not 4.

In light of the paper, this sample's time point label describes: patch test 1, 2 weeks after DPC sensitization. The treatment or condition label, read with the paper, signifies: therapeutic diphenylcyclopropenone sensitization with weekly scalp DPC. Blood at each patch-test visit was drawn before the patch test was applied. Patients were considered eligible if aged 18 to 70, diagnosed with alopecia and deemed suitable for DPC therapy, and patients were excluded if pregnant. Unfractionated whole blood was collected in Tempus Blood RNA tubes, and total RNA was extracted from that blood. Unmatched junction bases come to 16, with V trimmed by 3 bases and J by 9 bases. Sequences SQVTM (CDR1) and ANQGSEA (CDR2) are obtained from the germline V gene. From the cysteine up to the phenylalanine, the CDR3 has a length of 16 residues. The DNA shown is the 48-base CDR3, in frame from base 1. The library was obtained by RACE. The data were produced on a NextSeq 500. During library preparation, unique molecular identifiers were attached to individual cDNA molecules so that TCRs could be counted in a quantitative, reproducible way. Each blood RNA sample was used to sequence both TCR alpha and TCR beta chains. Turning to the authors' computational methods: The median number of TCRs per sample was approximately 96,000, ranging from roughly 20,000 to 700,000. V, J and CDR3 annotation of the TCR reads was performed with the Decombinator software suite. For PS versus PT1 abundance plots, all samples were subsampled to the same number of TCRs (28,000). Expanded TCRs were defined as absent before sensitization and observed at least eight times at the 2-week time point. TCRdb reran the public reads through fastp at Q25 and MiXCR, keeping productive beta chains. Identical CDR3 proteins give one entry, which carries the most common genes and DNA. The V and J calls were not made by the authors but by TCRdb's processing. The sample data list some 120,000 distinct CDR3 sequences, and 9.5% to 13% of these were observed just once. Approximately 1.4% of the sample lies in the top ten.

As concerns this clonotype: Its antigen is unknown. No base qualities exist here, and no much larger clone lies one base off it.

This receptor chain uses TRBV29-1 and TRBJ2-5, and 10 bases in between align with TRBD2. The sequencing here drew on whole blood, taken in connection with sensitization to the hapten diphenylcyclopropenone (DPC). The receptor comes from a woman aged 45-59 years with alopecia areata. Some clones in this sample may be carry-over from other donors' samples. The DNA sequence is TGCAGCGTTGATCCGTTTAGCCACCCTAGCGGGGGACCCCAGTACTTC. Its product reads: CSVDPFSHPSGGPQYF.